This T cell receptor beta chain originates from a study of regulatory T cells in long-lasting Graves disease. CDR3-region Arm-PCR and iRepertoire HTBI primers produced the TCR beta libraries. MiXCR was run by TCRdb on the multiplex PCR reads, yielding one entry per CDR3 protein. The sample gives fewer than 550,000 distinct CDR3 sequences, over 15% of which show up once; 23% is in the top ten. Time point specified: newly diagnosed GD, antithyroid drugs for less than 3 months. From RNA extracted from PBMCs, the TCR library was made. This same sample was also taken into another study, of T cells in Graves' hyperthyroidism and ophthalmopathy. Per that study: Graves' hyperthyroidism showing no ophthalmopathy progression within 18 months was considered stable. During a first-round RT-PCR of the TCR CDR3, the HTBI primer set was used. Model predictions of ophthalmopathy came a median approximately 6.5 months before onset.

The sample in question was peripheral blood mononuclear cells (PBMCs), obtained at new diagnosis, from a patient treated with antithyroid drugs. The sequence derives from a woman aged 18-29 years with Graves disease.

The DNA for the CDR3 is TGTGCCAGTCTTGGACGGGAGCTCGCAGATACGCAGTATTTT. Protein sequence: CASLGRELADTQYF. The V and J genes are TRBV19 and TRBJ2-3; D might be TRBD2 (6 bases). V was pared by 8 bases and J by 4 bases, with 16 bases between. Germline-derived CDR1 and CDR2 are LNHDA and SQIVND (reference sequence). The CDR3 sequence is 14 residues long. The complete variable domain, with remaining parts taken from reference TRBV19 and TRBJ2-3, reads DGGITQSPKYLFRKEGQNVTLSCEQNLNHDAMYWYRQDPGQGLRLIYYSQIVNDFQKGDIAEGYSVSREKKESFPLTVTSAQKNPTAFYLCASLGRELADTQYFGPGTRLTVL.